This T cell receptor (beta chain) was profiled in a study of blood T cells in healthy people across ages. Regarding the study as a whole: Investigators treated diversity estimates from one million T cells as underestimates.

The authors ran a second PCR of 7 to 11 cycles using a sample-barcoded 5' primer and a J-beta primer mix. TCRdb itself ran the 5' RACE reads through MiXCR, one entry per CDR3 protein. The table shows some 900,000 distinct CDR3 sequences, with around 26% occurring only once. Worth noting for this clonotype: Antigen unknown. Being one base from a much bigger clone, this may be a read error.

The CDR3 consists of 13 residues. CDR1 SEHNR and CDR2 FQNEAQ come from the germline V gene (reference sequence). The sequence was obtained from a woman of 80 years or more in good health. Sequenced: blood. The rearrangement uses TRBV7-9 and TRBJ2-1; the D gene is possibly TRBD2 (5 bases). Judging by the DNA end, TRBJ2-7 fits better; the J call may be wrong. Written as DNA, the CDR3 is TGTGCCAGCAGCCGAGCGGTAAACAATGAGCAGTACTTC. Its protein is CASSRAVNNEQYF.